The clone carrying this T cell receptor beta chain turned up a few times. Its antigen is unidentified. In TCRdb, the 5' RACE reads were re-called with MiXCR into one record per CDR3 protein. The table has approximately 630,000 distinct CDR3 sequences, about 7% seen once; the top ten hold 1.6%. This CDR3 region has 13 residues. Trimming cost V 7 bases and J 2 bases, with 11 bases left between them. The data originate from a study of identical twins. The study, taken as a whole, reports: Invariant MAIT and iNKT cells may have partly biased zero-insertion analyses. There were fewer insertions in abundant cord blood beta clonotypes, but memory repertoires showed no such pattern.

The same data also went into a second study, on yellow fever vaccine responses in identical twins. From that report: A vaccine T cell response that seemed partly convergent and partly personalized was reported in twins.

The sequence was collected from a woman aged 18-29 years in good health. Sequenced material: PBMCs. This chain connects TRBV12-3 or TRBV12-4 to TRBJ1-1, with a possible D match to TRBD1 (5 bases). CDR3 in amino acids: CASTLGANTEAFF. CDR3 nucleotide sequence: TGTGCCAGCACACTCGGGGCCAACACTGAAGCTTTCTTT.